The rows below give T cell receptor beta chains drawn from one sample of a study of vaccination and CD4 T cells after COVID-19. TCRdb reprocessed the PCR reads via MiXCR and lists one record per CDR3 protein. The table lists just under 20,000 distinct CDR3 sequences, roughly 40% of them singletons. These receptors are not linked to any known antigen. The sequenced sample was CD4+ T cells from blood, cultured in vitro, obtained before SARS-CoV-2 vaccination. The receptor set was obtained from a human donor who had recovered from COVID-19. CDR3s include the opening cysteine and the closing phenylalanine or tryptophan. D genes are given only for firm matches. Only some rows state a clone size, as once, few, many or a class for expanded clones.

>NA|TRBV18|TRBJ1-2|NA
TGTGCCAGCTCACCAACGGCTCAGAACTATGGCTACACCTTC
CASSPTAQNYGYTF
>NA|TRBV20-1|TRBJ2-5|TRBD1
TGCAGTGCTAGACGTCCGGGACAGGGGCAGACCCAGTACTTC
CSARRPGQGQTQYF
>NA|TRBV6-1|TRBJ2-2|TRBD2
TGTGCTTCTCGGGAGGCGGGGGATTGGGAGCTGTTTTTT
CASREAGDWELFF
>NA|TRBV7-2|TRBJ1-1|NA
TGTGCCAGCAGCTCCGTGGGGGGTGCGACTGAAGCTTTCTTT
CASSSVGGATEAFF
>NA|TRBV6-1|TRBJ1-2|TRBD1
TGTGCCAGCACGCCGGGACAGAGTTTCGGTGGCTACACCTTC
CASTPGQSFGGYTF
>NA|TRBV11-3|TRBJ2-1|NA
TGTGCCAGCTTGGGACCAAGTAATGAGCAGTTCTTC
CASLGPSNEQFF
>few|TRBV7-2|TRBJ2-3|NA
TGTGCCAGCAGCCCTTTGGGATCCCAAGGATATACGCAGTATTTT
CASSPLGSQGYTQYF
>NA|TRBV5-4|TRBJ2-5|TRBD2
TGTGCCAGCAGCTTTCCTAGCGGTCAAGAGACCCAGTACTTC
CASSFPSGQETQYF
>NA|TRBV28|TRBJ1-1|NA
TGTGCCAGCGCTGGTAGGGGCCGCAATGGTGAAGCTTTCTTT
CASAGRGRNGEAFF
>NA|TRBV4-1|TRBJ1-1|TRBD1
TGCGCCAGCAGCCAAATACCGGGACAGGGAAGCACTGAAGCTTTCTTT
CASSQIPGQGSTEAFF
>NA|TRBV27|TRBJ1-2|NA
TGTGCCAGCAGTTTAGCTTCTAACTATGGCTACACCTTC
CASSLASNYGYTF
>NA|TRBV20-1|TRBJ1-5|NA
TGCAGTGCTAGCAGTAGCAATCAGCCCCAGCATTTT
CSASSSNQPQHF
>NA|TRBV7-2|TRBJ2-5|NA
TGTGCCAGCAGCTTTGGGGGGGGCTCGGAGACCCAGTACTTC
CASSFGGGSETQYF
>NA|TRBV7-3|TRBJ1-1|NA
TGTGCCAGCAGTCCACAGCGGGGGCTCGGCACTGAAGCTTTCTTT
CASSPQRGLGTEAFF